This TCR beta chain was sequenced for a study of T cells in Graves' hyperthyroidism and ophthalmopathy. Each person with ophthalmopathy scored at least 3 on the Clinical Activity Score, reached NOSPECS grade 4 or higher, and had been ill under 3 months. TCR beta CDR3 sequences were amplified from RNA transcripts. HTBI primers were employed in a first-round RT-PCR of the TCR CDR3. TCRdb re-derived calls from the multiplex PCR reads in MiXCR, one entry per CDR3 protein. Among 450,000 to 550,000 distinct CDR3 sequences listed, less than 25% were seen once. This clonotype was picked up a small number of times. This TCR derives from a woman aged 25 to 39 with Graves' ophthalmopathy. The sequencing sample was made of blood.

CDR3 coding DNA: TGTGCCAGCAGCTTAGCGCTCCGGGACAGGGGGAATTCACCCCTCCACTTT. This sequence encodes CASSLALRDRGNSPLHF. This chain links TRBV7-2 with TRBJ1-6, with 11 bases that match TRBD1. Per the germline V gene, CDR1 is SGHTA and CDR2 is FQGNSA. V gave up 0 bases and J gave up 7 bases; unmatched junction bases: 5. The length of the CDR3 is 17 residues.